What follows are 23 T cell receptor beta chains derived from one specimen sequenced in a study of cytomegalovirus exposure and HLA in healthy donors. PCR was performed using 60 Vbeta and 13 Jbeta primers. Sequencing was performed with immunoSEQ multiplex PCR; in TCRdb, only in-frame clones are kept and a portion is missing. The data show around 140,000 clones, around 80% seen once. Sequencing input: PBMCs. The source of these receptors is a female donor in good health and CMV-seronegative.

The chain carries TRBV6-6 and TRBJ1-4; TRBD1 matches at 7 bases. Trimming took 6 bases from V and 5 from J; bases not matched to a gene: 9. This CDR3 is 15 amino acids long. Germline lookup yields CDR1 MNHNY and CDR2 SVGAGI (reference sequence). The CDR3, as DNA: TGTGCCAGCAGGCCTCCGGGACAGCTGAATGAAAAACTGTTTTTT. Its translation: CASRPPGQLNEKLFF.

Comment on this clone: One end of the junction varies from germline; a read error may be responsible. J is TRBJ2-7 and V is TRBV7-9; the D is unclear. The CDR3 spans 12 residues. Germline-derived CDR1 and CDR2 are SEHNR and FQNEAQ (reference sequence). The CDR3 loop reads CSSSQTDYEQYF. The CDR3 bases are TGTTCCAGCAGCCAAACAGACTACGAGCAGTACTTC.

This clone was found once. The rearrangement uses TRBV7-9 and TRBJ2-3; the match to TRBD1 covers 9 bases. This CDR3 contains 15 residues. Germline V gene data show CDR1 as SEHNR and CDR2 as FQNEAQ (reference sequence). J gave up 3 bases and V 3 bases, and 4 bases lay outside the gene matches. In DNA form, the CDR3 reads TGTGCCAGCAGCTTTACAGGGGGCCGGACAGATACGCAGTATTTT. It codes for CASSFTGGRTDTQYF.

As concerns this clone: Other DNA sequences of this sample code for an identical CDR3. The chain couples TRBV4-3 to TRBJ2-7; possible D gene TRBD1, 5 bases. CDR1 LGHNA and CDR2 YSLEER come from the germline V gene. This CDR3 region has 14 residues. V was clipped by 0 bases and J by 2 bases, with 8 bases between them. The CDR3 is CASSQEKQAYEQYF. As DNA, the CDR3 is TGCGCCAGCAGCCAAGAAAAACAGGCCTACGAGCAGTACTTC.

The chain recombines TRBV11-2 with TRBJ1-5, with a tentative D call TRBD1 (6 bases). Trimming stripped 5 bases from V and 7 bases from J, with 12 bases between. The germline gives CDR1 SGHAT, CDR2 FQNNGV. The CDR3 runs to 13 residues. CDR3 DNA: TGTGCCAGCAGCATTCAGGGGAAACAGCCCCAGCATTTT. As protein: CASSIQGKQPQHF. Full variable domain (rest looked up from reference TRBV11-2 and TRBJ1-5): EAGVAQSPRYKIIEKRQSVAFWCNPISGHATLYWYQQILGQGPKLLIQFQNNGVVDDSQLPKDRFSAERLKGVDSTLKIQPAKLEDSAVYLCASSIQGKQPQHFGDGTRLSIL.

The chain recombines TRBV29-1 with TRBJ2-2, with D possibly being TRBD2 (6 bases). Trimming cost V 7 bases and J 7 bases, with 22 bases left between them. CDR1 and CDR2 (germline): SQVTM, ANQGSEA. The CDR3 has 15 residues. The CDR3 loop reads CSAGLIGGRSGELFF. The DNA for the CDR3 is TGCAGCGCTGGTCTTATCGGGGGTAGGAGCGGGGAGCTGTTTTTT.

The gene calls are TRBV4-1 and TRBJ2-7; 8 bases align to TRBD2. CDR1 and CDR2 (germline): MGHRA, YSYEKL. CDR3 length: 14 amino acids. V gave up 4 bases and J gave up 3 bases; unmatched junction bases: 5. The CDR3 region is CASSPAAGVYEQYF. The DNA for the CDR3 is TGCGCCAGCAGCCCTGCAGCGGGGGTCTACGAGCAGTACTTC.

This chain links TRBV9 with TRBJ2-2; TRBD1 is a possible D gene (6 bases). The CDR3 is made up of 13 amino acids. V lost 3 bases and J 6 bases, leaving 9 bases between the germline ends. Germline CDR1 SGDLS, CDR2 YYNGEE. CDR3 coding DNA: TGTGCCAGCAGCGCACAGGGCGCCGGGGAGCTGTTTTTT. Encoded protein: CASSAQGAGELFF. Variable domain in full (rest from reference TRBV9 and TRBJ2-2): DSGVTQTPKHLITATGQRVTLRCSPRSGDLSVYWYQQSLDQGLQFLIQYYNGEERAKGNILERFSAQQFPDLHSELNLSSLELGDSALYFCASSAQGAGELFFGEGSRLTVL.

This clone was recorded only once. The V call is TRBV7-2, the J call TRBJ1-5; 9 bases align to TRBD1. V dropped 5 bases and J dropped 2; count of bases not matched to a gene: 13. The CDR3 consists of 18 residues. Germline V gene lookup returns CDR1 SGHTA and CDR2 FQGNSA. For the CDR3, the DNA is TGTGCCAGCAGCCTTGTCGGGACAGGGAGTTTTGGCAATCAGCCCCAGCATTTT. Translation: CASSLVGTGSFGNQPQHF.

The J gene is TRBJ2-7, the V gene TRBV6-6; 9 bases fit TRBD1. V shed 4 bases and J 2 bases; nucleotides not matched to a gene: 6. The germline V gene encodes CDR1 MNHNY and CDR2 SVGAGI (reference sequence). The CDR3 is 15 residues long. CDR3 sequence: CASSFTTGGPYEQYF. Written as DNA, the CDR3 is TGTGCCAGCAGTTTCACGACAGGGGGGCCCTACGAGCAGTACTTC.

This chain connects TRBV30 to TRBJ2-7; D unresolved. Trimming pared 0 bases from V and 4 bases from J, leaving 7 bases between. Germline loops: CDR1 GTSNPN, CDR2 SVGIG (reference sequence). The CDR3 is made up of 12 amino acids. The CDR3 nucleotides are TGTGCCTGGAGTGTATCCCCGTACGAGCAGTACTTC. Protein sequence: CAWSVSPYEQYF.

In this sample, this clone turned up a few times. The gene calls are TRBV7-2 and TRBJ1-1, with D perhaps matching TRBD1 (6 bases). The CDR3 is made up of 14 amino acids. The V gene lost 5 bases and the J gene lost 1 base, with 11 bases spanning the gap. The V gene's germline CDR1 is SGHTA and CDR2 FQGNSA. CDR3 DNA sequence: TGTGCCAGCAGCACTCCGGGACAGAACACTGAAGCTTTCTTT. Translating gives CASSTPGQNTEAFF.

The chain uses TRBV18 and TRBJ2-3, with 10 bases lining up with TRBD2. Germline CDR1 is KGHSH and CDR2 is LQKENI. The J segment lost 2 bases and the V segment lost 3 bases, leaving 5 bases of the junction unmatched. The CDR3 consists of 16 residues. The CDR3 spells CASSPVAGGPTDTQYF. The CDR3 DNA follows: TGTGCCAGCTCACCTGTAGCGGGAGGACCCACAGATACGCAGTATTTT.

The genes are TRBV28 and TRBJ1-2; D is possibly TRBD1 (5 bases). From germline, CDR1 is MDHEN and CDR2 SYDVKM. V lost 7 bases and J lost 7, with 19 bases in between. CDR3 length: 14 residues. In DNA form, the CDR3 reads TGTGCCAGCACCCCGAGGCTGGACATCGGTGGCTACACCTTC. It is translated as CASTPRLDIGGYTF.

This rearrangement joins TRBV27 to TRBJ2-1; a possible D gene is TRBD1 (5 bases). The V and J ends lost 5 bases and 6 bases respectively, with 8 bases between them. The CDR3 spans 12 residues. Germline CDR1 is MNHEY and CDR2 is SMNVEV (reference sequence). Here the CDR3 reads CASSEDTNEQFF. CDR3 DNA sequence: TGTGCCAGCAGTGAGGACACCAATGAGCAGTTCTTC.

The J gene is TRBJ2-1, the V gene TRBV2; 11 bases are shared with TRBD2. Trimming took 6 bases from V and 15 from J; bases not matched to a gene: 4. This CDR3 is 11 amino acids long. The germline V gene has CDR1 SNHLY and CDR2 FYNNEI. The CDR3 region is CASRLAGARFF. The CDR3 DNA sequence: TGTGCCAGCAGACTAGCGGGAGCCCGGTTCTTC.

The chain uses TRBV4-1 and TRBJ1-1; 8 positions match TRBD1. Germline CDR1 MGHRA, CDR2 YSYEKL. V was pared by 4 bases and J by 1 base, with 5 bases of the junction left unmatched. The CDR3 spans 15 residues. DNA for the CDR3: TGCGCCAGCAGCCTAGTCGGGACAGGGAACACTGAAGCTTTCTTT. This sequence encodes CASSLVGTGNTEAFF.

This chain joins TRBV29-1 and TRBJ2-5; tentative D call: TRBD2 (6 bases). CDR1 and CDR2 from the germline V gene are SQVTM and ANQGSEA. With 6 bases removed from V and 5 bases from J, the gap between germline ends came to 19 bases. The CDR3 is made up of 14 amino acids. The CDR3 nucleotides read TGCAGCGTCAGGAGCGGGCCCCGGGAGGAGACCCAGTACTTC. It codes for CSVRSGPREETQYF.

This clone was detected a few times. V usage is TRBV4-1 and J usage is TRBJ1-1; weak D call: TRBD1 (5 bases). The CDR3 totals 16 residues. V shed 0 bases and J shed 1 base, with 12 bases lying between them. Germline V gene lookup returns CDR1 MGHRA and CDR2 YSYEKL. The CDR3 region is CASSQEEGHRNTEAFF. CDR3 in DNA: TGCGCCAGCAGCCAAGAAGAAGGACACAGGAACACTGAAGCTTTCTTT.

The chain employs TRBV4-1 and TRBJ2-7, with 7 bases that match TRBD2. V shed 0 bases, J shed 3 bases, and the junction held 14 bases outside the gene matches. There are 18 residues in the CDR3. Germline V gene lookup returns CDR1 MGHRA and CDR2 YSYEKL. The CDR3 DNA reads TGCGCCAGCAGCCAAGAAGGCGCCTATAGCGGGCAAAGCTACGAGCAGTACTTC. This sequence encodes CASSQEGAYSGQSYEQYF.

V usage is TRBV7-9 and J usage is TRBJ2-1; 12 bases are a match to TRBD2. CDR1 and CDR2 (germline): SEHNR, FQNEAQ (reference sequence). The ends lost 5 bases at V and 1 base at J; junction bases unmatched: 6. The CDR3 length is 17 residues. CDR3 bases: TGTGCCAGCAGCCCACGGACTAGCGGGATTTCCTACAATGAGCAGTTCTTC. This sequence encodes CASSPRTSGISYNEQFF.

This rearrangement joins TRBV9 to TRBJ2-5; 13 nucleotides align to TRBD2. The junction had 7 bases not matched to a gene; V was cut back by 4 bases and J by 4 bases. CDR1 is SGDLS and CDR2 is YYNGEE in the germline V gene. CDR3 length: 16 residues. The CDR3 nucleotides read TGTGCCAGCAGCCCGGGGACTAGCGGGGTTAGAGAGACCCAGTACTTC. This codes for CASSPGTSGVRETQYF.

The chain links TRBV7-2 to TRBJ2-3, with 8 bases aligning to TRBD2. V was clipped by 7 bases and J by 3 bases; unmatched bases: 9. The CDR3 extends over 15 amino acids. Germline CDR1 is SGHTA and CDR2 is FQGNSA. The CDR3: CASTASGSVTDTQYF. Written as DNA, the CDR3 is TGTGCCAGCACCGCCAGCGGGAGTGTGACAGATACGCAGTATTTT.